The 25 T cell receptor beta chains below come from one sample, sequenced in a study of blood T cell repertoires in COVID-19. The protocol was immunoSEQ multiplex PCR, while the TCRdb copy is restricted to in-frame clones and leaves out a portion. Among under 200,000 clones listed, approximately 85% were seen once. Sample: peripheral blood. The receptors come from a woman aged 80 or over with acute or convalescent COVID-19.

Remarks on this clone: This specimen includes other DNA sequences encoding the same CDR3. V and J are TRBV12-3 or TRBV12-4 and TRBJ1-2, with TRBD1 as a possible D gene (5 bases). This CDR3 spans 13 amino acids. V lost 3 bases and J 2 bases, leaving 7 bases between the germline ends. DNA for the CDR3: TGTGCCAGCAGTTTTGACAGCAACTATGGCTACACCTTC. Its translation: CASSFDSNYGYTF.

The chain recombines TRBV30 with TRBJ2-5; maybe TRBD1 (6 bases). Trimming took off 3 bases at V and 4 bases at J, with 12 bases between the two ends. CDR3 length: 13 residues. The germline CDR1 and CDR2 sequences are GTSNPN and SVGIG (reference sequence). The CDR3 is CAWRDRGVETQYF. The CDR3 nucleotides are TGTGCCTGGAGGGACAGAGGGGTAGAGACCCAGTACTTC.

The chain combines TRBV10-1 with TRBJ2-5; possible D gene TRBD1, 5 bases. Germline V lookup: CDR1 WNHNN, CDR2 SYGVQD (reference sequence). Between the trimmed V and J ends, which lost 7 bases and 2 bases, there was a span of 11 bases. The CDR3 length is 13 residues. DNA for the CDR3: TGCGCCAGCATTCCGACAGAACAAGAGACCCAGTACTTC. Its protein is CASIPTEQETQYF.

The CDR3 region has the DNA TGTGCCAGCAGCCTCCTAGCGGGAGCGGGGGAGCAGTTCTTC. Translated: CASSLLAGAGEQFF. V and J are TRBV7-3 and TRBJ2-1; 10 nucleotides match TRBD2. Germline V lookup: CDR1 SGHTA, CDR2 FQGTGA. The CDR3 runs 14 residues. The V gene end was trimmed by 5 bases and the J gene end by 10 bases; junction bases not matched to a gene: 8. Full variable domain (rest looked up from reference TRBV7-3 and TRBJ2-1): GAGVSQTPSNKVTEKGKYVELRCDPISGHTALYWYRQSLGQGPEFLIYFQGTGAADDSGLPNDRFFAVRPEGSVSTLKIQRTERGDSAVYLCASSLLAGAGEQFFGPGTRLTVL.

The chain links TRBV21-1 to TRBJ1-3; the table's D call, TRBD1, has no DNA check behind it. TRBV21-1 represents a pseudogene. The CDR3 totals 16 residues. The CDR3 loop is CASSPRTGASGNTIYF. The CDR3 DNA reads TGTGCCAGCAGCCCCCGGACAGGGGCCTCTGGAAACACCATATATTTT.

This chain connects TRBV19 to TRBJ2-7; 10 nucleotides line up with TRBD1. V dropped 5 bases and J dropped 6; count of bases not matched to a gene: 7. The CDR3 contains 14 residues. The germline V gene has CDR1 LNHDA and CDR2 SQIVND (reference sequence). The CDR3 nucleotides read TGTGCCAGTAGTCCTAGACAGGGGGCCGGCGAGCAGTACTTC. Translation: CASSPRQGAGEQYF.

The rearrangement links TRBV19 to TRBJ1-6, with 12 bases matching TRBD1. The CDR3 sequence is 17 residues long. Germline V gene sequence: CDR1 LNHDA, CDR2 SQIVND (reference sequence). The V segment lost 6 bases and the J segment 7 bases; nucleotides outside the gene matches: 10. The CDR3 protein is CASSLGQGAGWNSPLHF. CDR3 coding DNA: TGTGCCAGTAGCTTGGGACAGGGGGCAGGGTGGAATTCACCCCTCCACTTT.

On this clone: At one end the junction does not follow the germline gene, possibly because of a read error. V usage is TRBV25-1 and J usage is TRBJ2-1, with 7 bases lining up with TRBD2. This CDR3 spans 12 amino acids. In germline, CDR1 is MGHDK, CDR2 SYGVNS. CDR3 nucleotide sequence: TGCGGTCCGGGAGGTCCTCACAATGAGCAGTTCTTC. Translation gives CGPGGPHNEQFF.

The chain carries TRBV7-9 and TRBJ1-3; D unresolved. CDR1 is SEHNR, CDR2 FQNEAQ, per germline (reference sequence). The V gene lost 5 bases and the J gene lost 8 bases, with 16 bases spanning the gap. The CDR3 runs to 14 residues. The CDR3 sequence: CASSPGLRSDTIYF. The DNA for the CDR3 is TGTGCCAGCAGCCCGGGTCTCCGTTCGGACACCATATATTTT.

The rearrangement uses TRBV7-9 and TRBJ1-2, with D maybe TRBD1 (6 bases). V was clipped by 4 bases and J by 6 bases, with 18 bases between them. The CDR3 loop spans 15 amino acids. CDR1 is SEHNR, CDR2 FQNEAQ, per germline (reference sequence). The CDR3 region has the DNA TGTGCCAGCAGCTCCCCTTTGACAGGCGGAGATGGCTACACCTTC. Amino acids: CASSSPLTGGDGYTF.

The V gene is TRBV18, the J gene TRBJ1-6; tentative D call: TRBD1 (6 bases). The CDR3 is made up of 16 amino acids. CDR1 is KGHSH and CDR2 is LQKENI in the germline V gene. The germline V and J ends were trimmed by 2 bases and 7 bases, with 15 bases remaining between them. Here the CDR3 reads CASSPNRQELNSPLHF. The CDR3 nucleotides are TGTGCCAGCTCACCAAACAGACAGGAATTAAATTCACCCCTCCACTTT.

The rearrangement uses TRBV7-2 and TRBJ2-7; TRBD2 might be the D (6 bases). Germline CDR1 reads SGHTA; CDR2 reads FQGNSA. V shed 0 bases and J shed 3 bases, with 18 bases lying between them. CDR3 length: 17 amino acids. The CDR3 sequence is CASSLADYTEGSYEQYF. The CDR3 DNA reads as TGTGCCAGCAGCTTAGCGGACTACACCGAAGGGAGCTACGAGCAGTACTTC. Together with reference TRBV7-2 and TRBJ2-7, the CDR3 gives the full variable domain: GAGVSQSPSNKVTEKGKDVELRCDPISGHTALYWYRQSLGQGLEFLIYFQGNSAPDKSGLPSDRFSAERTGGSVSTLTIQRTQQEDSAVYLCASSLADYTEGSYEQYFGPGTRLTVT.

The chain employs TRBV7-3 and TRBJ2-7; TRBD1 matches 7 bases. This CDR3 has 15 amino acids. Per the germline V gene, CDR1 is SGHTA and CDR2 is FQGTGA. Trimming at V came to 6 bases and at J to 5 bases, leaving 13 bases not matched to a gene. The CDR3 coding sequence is TGTGCCAGCAGAATAAAGGGTCAACAGGGGAACGAGCAGTACTTC. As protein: CASRIKGQQGNEQYF.

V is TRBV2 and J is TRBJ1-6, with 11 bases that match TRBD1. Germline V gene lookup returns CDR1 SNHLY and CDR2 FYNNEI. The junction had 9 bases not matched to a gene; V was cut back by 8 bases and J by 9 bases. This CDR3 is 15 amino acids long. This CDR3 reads CASDRDRGTSSPLHF. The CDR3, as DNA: TGTGCCAGCGACCGGGACAGGGGGACCTCTTCACCCCTCCACTTT.

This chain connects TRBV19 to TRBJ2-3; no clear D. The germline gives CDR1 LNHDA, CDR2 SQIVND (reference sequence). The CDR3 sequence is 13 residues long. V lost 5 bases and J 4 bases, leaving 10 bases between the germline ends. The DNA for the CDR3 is TGTGCCAGTAGTCTTCCCTGGCCAGATACGCAGTATTTT. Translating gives CASSLPWPDTQYF. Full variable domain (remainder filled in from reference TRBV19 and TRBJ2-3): DGGITQSPKYLFRKEGQNVTLSCEQNLNHDAMYWYRQDPGQGLRLIYYSQIVNDFQKGDIAEGYSVSREKKESFPLTVTSAQKNPTAFYLCASSLPWPDTQYFGPGTRLTVL.

The CDR3 DNA reads TGCGCCAGCAGCTTAGTTCGGGGTGAGCAGTTCTTC. It yields the protein CASSLVRGEQFF. V and J are TRBV5-1 and TRBJ2-1, with D possibly being TRBD2 (5 bases). The V end was cut by 2 bases, the J end by 9 bases, with 9 bases between. Germline V gene lookup returns CDR1 SGHRS and CDR2 YFSETQ. CDR3 length equals 12 residues.

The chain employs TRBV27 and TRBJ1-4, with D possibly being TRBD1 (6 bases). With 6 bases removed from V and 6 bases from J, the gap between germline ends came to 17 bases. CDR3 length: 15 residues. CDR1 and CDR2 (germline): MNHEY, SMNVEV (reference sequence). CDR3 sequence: CASRHRAQLDEKLFF. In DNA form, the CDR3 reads TGTGCCAGCAGGCACAGGGCGCAACTCGATGAAAAACTGTTTTTT. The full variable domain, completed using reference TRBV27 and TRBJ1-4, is EAQVTQNPRYLITVTGKKLTVTCSQNMNHEYMSWYRQDPGLGLRQIYYSMNVEVTDKGDVPEGYKVSRKEKRNFPLILESPSPNQTSLYFCASRHRAQLDEKLFFGSGTQLSVL.

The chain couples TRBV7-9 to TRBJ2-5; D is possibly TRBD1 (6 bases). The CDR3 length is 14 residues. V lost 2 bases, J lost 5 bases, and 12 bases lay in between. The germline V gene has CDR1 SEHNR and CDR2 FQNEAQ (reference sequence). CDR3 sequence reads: CASSLRTDRETQYF. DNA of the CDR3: TGTGCCAGCAGCTTAAGGACAGACCGTGAGACCCAGTACTTC.

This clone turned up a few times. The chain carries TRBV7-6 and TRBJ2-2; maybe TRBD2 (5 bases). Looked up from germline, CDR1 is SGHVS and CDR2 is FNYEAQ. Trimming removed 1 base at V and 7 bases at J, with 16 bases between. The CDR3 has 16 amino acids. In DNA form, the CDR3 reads TGTGCCAGCAGCTTAGAGGCTCCCCTCGGGAACGGGGAGCTGTTTTTT. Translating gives CASSLEAPLGNGELFF.

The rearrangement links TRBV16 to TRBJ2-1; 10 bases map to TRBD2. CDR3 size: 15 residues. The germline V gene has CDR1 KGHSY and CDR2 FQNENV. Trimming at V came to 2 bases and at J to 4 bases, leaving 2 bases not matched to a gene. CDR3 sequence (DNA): TGTGCCAGCAGCCAACTAGCGGGGGCATACAATGAGCAGTTCTTC. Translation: CASSQLAGAYNEQFF.

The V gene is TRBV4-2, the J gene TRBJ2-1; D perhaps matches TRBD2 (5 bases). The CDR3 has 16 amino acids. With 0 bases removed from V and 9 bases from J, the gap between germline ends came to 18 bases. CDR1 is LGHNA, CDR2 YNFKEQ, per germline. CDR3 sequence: CASSQDLQRRTGEQFF. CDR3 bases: TGTGCCAGCAGCCAAGATCTCCAGCGGCGAACGGGTGAGCAGTTCTTC.

In DNA, the CDR3 is TGTGCCAGCAGCAACAGGGGACCAACTGAAGCTTTCTTT. Protein: CASSNRGPTEAFF. This sequence joins TRBV3-1 (or the pseudogene TRBV3-2) and TRBJ1-1, with 7 bases identical to TRBD1. The CDR3 spans 13 residues. The V gene end was trimmed by 5 bases and the J gene end by 5 bases; junction bases not matched to a gene: 5. Germline V gene lookup returns CDR1 LGHDT and CDR2 YNNKEL (reference sequence).

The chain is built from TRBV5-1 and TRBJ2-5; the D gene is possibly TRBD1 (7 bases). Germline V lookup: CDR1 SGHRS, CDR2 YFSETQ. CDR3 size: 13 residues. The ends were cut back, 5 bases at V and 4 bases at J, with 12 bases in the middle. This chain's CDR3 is CASSGGGVETQYF. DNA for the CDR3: TGCGCCAGCAGTGGAGGGGGCGTAGAGACCCAGTACTTC. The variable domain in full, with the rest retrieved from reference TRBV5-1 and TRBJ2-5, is KAGVTQTPRYLIKTRGQQVTLSCSPISGHRSVSWYQQTPGQGLQFLFEYFSETQRNKGNFPGRFSGRQFSNSRSEMNVSTLELGDSALYLCASSGGGVETQYFGPGTRLLVL.

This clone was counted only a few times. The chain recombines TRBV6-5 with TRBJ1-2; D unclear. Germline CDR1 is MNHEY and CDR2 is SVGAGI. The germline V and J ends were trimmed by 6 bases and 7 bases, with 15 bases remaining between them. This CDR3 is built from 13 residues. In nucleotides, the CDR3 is TGTGCCAGCAGACCGACCCCCCCGGGTGGCTACACCTTC. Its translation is CASRPTPPGGYTF.

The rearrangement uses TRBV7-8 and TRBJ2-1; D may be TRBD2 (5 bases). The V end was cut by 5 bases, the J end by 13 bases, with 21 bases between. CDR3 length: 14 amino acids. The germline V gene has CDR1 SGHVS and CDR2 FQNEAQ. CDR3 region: CASSLLTTSGSQFF. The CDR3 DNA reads TGTGCCAGCAGCCTCCTAACCACGAGCGGTTCTCAGTTCTTC.